This section outlines one TCR beta chain sequence together with its context. What it binds is not known. The junction departs from the called germline gene at one end, perhaps through a read error. The sample originates from a study of T cells in Graves' hyperthyroidism and ophthalmopathy. Regarding the study as a whole: Appearing also in blood were most of the thyroid clonotypes expanded above 0.001.

This CDR3 has 14 amino acids. Germline V gives CDR1 SGHNT, CDR2 YENEEA. TCR beta CDR3 regions were amplified from RNA. TCR CDR3 regions were first amplified by RT-PCR with HTBI primers. TCRdb ran MiXCR on the multiplex PCR reads and lists one entry per CDR3 protein. The profile covers about 700,000 distinct CDR3 sequences, with 13% to 15% appearing a single time and about 10% taken by the ten largest. The rearrangement joins TRBV11-3 to TRBJ2-7; 10 positions match TRBD1. The sequence was obtained from a woman between 18 and 30 years old with Graves' hyperthyroidism. Material: blood. Here the CDR3 reads CTSSLVGTGDEQYF. CDR3 DNA: TGTACCAGCAGCTTAGTTGGGACAGGGGACGAGCAGTACTTC.